This is a list of T cell receptor beta chains from one sample in a study of T cell responses to AZD1222 COVID-19 vaccine. Produced via immunoSEQ multiplex PCR; TCRdb's table is partial and in-frame only. The data show under 200,000 clones, approximately 90% seen once. The sequencing here drew on peripheral blood, taken 28 days after the second AZD1222 dose. The receptors come from an adult who received the AZD1222 COVID-19 vaccine. CDR3s include the opening cysteine and the closing phenylalanine or tryptophan. A D gene is named only where the DNA matches it firmly. Expanded clones are given a class, and other clones once, few, many or no size at all.

V gene: TRBV25-1; J gene: TRBJ2-7; D gene: -; clone size: -; CDR3 DNA: TGTGCCAGCAGCGACCGACATGGGGGGAGGTACGAGCAGTACTTC; CDR3 protein: CASSDRHGGRYEQYF
V gene: TRBV11-3; J gene: TRBJ2-1; D gene: -; clone size: -; CDR3 DNA: TGTGCCAGCAGCTTACCCCACAATGAGCAGTTCTTC; CDR3 protein: CASSLPHNEQFF
V gene: TRBV7-9; J gene: TRBJ1-5; D gene: -; clone size: -; CDR3 DNA: TGTGCCAGCAGCTTCTCTGGGGATCAGCCCCAGCATTTT; CDR3 protein: CASSFSGDQPQHF
V gene: TRBV5-1; J gene: TRBJ2-7; D gene: -; clone size: -; CDR3 DNA: TGCGCCAGCAGCTTGGGTACCGGGATCCGCCCCTACGAGCAGTACTTC; CDR3 protein: CASSLGTGIRPYEQYF
V gene: TRBV9; J gene: TRBJ2-2; D gene: TRBD1; clone size: -; CDR3 DNA: TGTGCCAGCAGCGACAGACAGGGCCCGAACACCGGGGAGCTGTTTTTT; CDR3 protein: CASSDRQGPNTGELFF
V gene: TRBV29-1; J gene: TRBJ2-2; D gene: TRBD1; clone size: -; CDR3 DNA: TGCAGCGGAAAAGACAGGGTCGATGGCACCGGGGAGCTGTTTTTT; CDR3 protein: CSGKDRVDGTGELFF
V gene: TRBV6-2/TRBV6-3; J gene: TRBJ2-1; D gene: -; clone size: -; CDR3 DNA: TGTGCCAGCAGTTACGGGCGGCGCCCCCCTGGGGATGAGCAGTTCTTC; CDR3 protein: CASSYGRRPPGDEQFF
V gene: TRBV10-2; J gene: TRBJ2-1; D gene: -; clone size: few; CDR3 DNA: TGCGCCAGCAGCCTCCACTCAGGGTTGCTCTACAATGAGCAGTTCTTC; CDR3 protein: CASSLHSGLLYNEQFF
V gene: TRBV5-1; J gene: TRBJ1-4; D gene: -; clone size: -; CDR3 DNA: TGCGCCAGCAGCGGGGGTCCGGAAACTAATGAAAAACTGTTTTTT; CDR3 protein: CASSGGPETNEKLFF
V gene: TRBV28; J gene: TRBJ1-1; D gene: -; clone size: -; CDR3 DNA: TGTGCCAGCAGTACCCAGGGGATTAGGGCTTTCTTT; CDR3 protein: CASSTQGIRAFF
V gene: TRBV4-2; J gene: TRBJ1-3; D gene: -; clone size: -; CDR3 DNA: TGTGCCAGCACCTCGGCGGTCGCTAGCTCTGGAAACACCATATATTTT; CDR3 protein: CASTSAVASSGNTIYF
V gene: TRBV28; J gene: TRBJ1-5; D gene: -; clone size: -; CDR3 DNA: TGTGCCAGCAGTTCCCCGGATCCACCCAATCAGCCCCAGCATTTT; CDR3 protein: CASSSPDPPNQPQHF
V gene: TRBV7-9; J gene: TRBJ1-5; D gene: -; clone size: -; CDR3 DNA: TGTGCCAGCAGTGCGGGCCGTGAACAGCCCCAGCATTTT; CDR3 protein: CASSAGREQPQHF
V gene: TRBV6-2/TRBV6-3; J gene: TRBJ2-1; D gene: -; clone size: -; CDR3 DNA: TGTGCCAGCAGTAAGGGACTTCGGGGGAATGAGCAGTTCTTC; CDR3 protein: CASSKGLRGNEQFF
V gene: TRBV30; J gene: TRBJ2-2; D gene: -; clone size: -; CDR3 DNA: TGTGCCTCTAACAGTGACCCGGGGGAGCTGTTTTTT; CDR3 protein: CASNSDPGELFF
V gene: TRBV10-3; J gene: TRBJ1-3; D gene: TRBD1; clone size: -; CDR3 DNA: TGTGCCATCAGTGGGACAGGGTTCACTGGAAACACCATATATTTT; CDR3 protein: CAISGTGFTGNTIYF
V gene: TRBV28; J gene: TRBJ2-7; D gene: -; clone size: few; CDR3 DNA: TGTGCCAGCACTGGGGGGCAGGGGCCATACGAGCAGTACTTC; CDR3 protein: CASTGGQGPYEQYF
V gene: TRBV6-5; J gene: TRBJ2-3; D gene: -; clone size: -; CDR3 DNA: TGTGCCAGCAGTTACTCGTCCTTTGATCCCACAGATACGCAGTATTTT; CDR3 protein: CASSYSSFDPTDTQYF
V gene: TRBV18; J gene: TRBJ2-3; D gene: -; clone size: -; CDR3 DNA: TGTGCCAGCTCAAACAGGGTTGTCGGAACAGATACGCAGTATTTT; CDR3 protein: CASSNRVVGTDTQYF
V gene: TRBV7-2; J gene: TRBJ2-3; D gene: -; clone size: -; CDR3 DNA: TGTGCCAGCAGCTTAGCGGCCCCCCGGGCAGATACGCAGTATTTT; CDR3 protein: CASSLAAPRADTQYF
V gene: TRBV28; J gene: TRBJ1-4; D gene: -; clone size: -; CDR3 DNA: TGTGCCAGCAGTTTGGTGACAGTTAATGAAAAACTGTTTTTT; CDR3 protein: CASSLVTVNEKLFF
V gene: TRBV6-2/TRBV6-3; J gene: TRBJ1-5; D gene: -; clone size: -; CDR3 DNA: TGTGCCAGCAGTTACGCTACTCGGCCGGATTATAGCAATCAGCCCCAGCATTTT; CDR3 protein: CASSYATRPDYSNQPQHF
V gene: TRBV2; J gene: TRBJ2-6; D gene: TRBD1; clone size: -; CDR3 DNA: TGTGCCTCGACAGGGGCCCTCTCTGGGGCCAACGTCCTGACTTTC; CDR3 protein: CASTGALSGANVLTF
V gene: TRBV28; J gene: TRBJ1-4; D gene: -; clone size: -; CDR3 DNA: TGTGCCAGCACCACCTCAAATGAAAAACTGTTTTTT; CDR3 protein: CASTTSNEKLFF
V gene: TRBV4-2; J gene: TRBJ2-3; D gene: TRBD2; clone size: -; CDR3 DNA: TGTGCCAGCAGCCAAGAAACTAGCGGGAGTTCAGATACGCAGTATTTT; CDR3 protein: CASSQETSGSSDTQYF
V gene: TRBV21-1; J gene: TRBJ2-3; D gene: -; clone size: -; CDR3 DNA: TGTGCCAGCAGCCCCAGACTAGCGGGAGAGGATACGCAGTATTTT; CDR3 protein: CASSPRLAGEDTQYF
V gene: TRBV24-1; J gene: TRBJ1-5; D gene: -; clone size: -; CDR3 DNA: TGTGCCACCAGTGAGTGGGACGGAGATCAGCCCCAGCATTTT; CDR3 protein: CATSEWDGDQPQHF
V gene: TRBV7-9; J gene: TRBJ2-7; D gene: TRBD1; clone size: -; CDR3 DNA: TGTGCCAGCAGCTTAGGGGGACAGGGTGCAAACTACGAGCAGTACTTC; CDR3 protein: CASSLGGQGANYEQYF
V gene: TRBV7-2; J gene: TRBJ2-7; D gene: -; clone size: once; CDR3 DNA: TGTGCCAGCAGCTTAGCGAGGGACTCCTACGAGCAGTACTTC; CDR3 protein: CASSLARDSYEQYF
V gene: TRBV6-5; J gene: TRBJ1-6; D gene: TRBD1; clone size: -; CDR3 DNA: TGTGCCAGCAGACTCCAAAGGGACAGAAATTCACCCCTCCACTTT; CDR3 protein: CASRLQRDRNSPLHF
V gene: TRBV5-8; J gene: TRBJ1-5; D gene: -; clone size: -; CDR3 DNA: TGTGCCAGCGCGTCAGGACAGCTTCACAATCAGCCCCAGCATTTT; CDR3 protein: CASASGQLHNQPQHF
V gene: TRBV28; J gene: TRBJ2-3; D gene: -; clone size: once; CDR3 DNA: TGTGCCAGCACCTCCCCCCGGGGGGCGGCAACAGATACGCAGTATTTT; CDR3 protein: CASTSPRGAATDTQYF
V gene: TRBV7-2; J gene: TRBJ2-7; D gene: -; clone size: -; CDR3 DNA: TGTGCCAGCAGCTTAGTCCCAGGTTACTACGAGCAGTACTTC; CDR3 protein: CASSLVPGYYEQYF
V gene: TRBV13; J gene: TRBJ2-7; D gene: -; clone size: -; CDR3 DNA: TGTGCCAGCAGCTACGGAAGCTCCTACGAGCAGTACTTC; CDR3 protein: CASSYGSSYEQYF
V gene: TRBV5-1; J gene: TRBJ2-7; D gene: -; clone size: -; CDR3 DNA: TGCGCCAGCAGCTACGACAGTTCCTACGAGCAGTACTTC; CDR3 protein: CASSYDSSYEQYF
V gene: TRBV5-6; J gene: TRBJ1-1; D gene: TRBD1; clone size: -; CDR3 DNA: TGTGCCAGCAGCTTGAGGACAGGGGGCTCCTTGAACACTGAAGCTTTCTTT; CDR3 protein: CASSLRTGGSLNTEAFF
V gene: TRBV28; J gene: TRBJ1-3; D gene: -; clone size: once; CDR3 DNA: TGTGCCAGCAGTTCCCCAGGGTCTGGAAACACCATATATTTT; CDR3 protein: CASSSPGSGNTIYF
V gene: TRBV2; J gene: TRBJ2-7; D gene: TRBD1; clone size: -; CDR3 DNA: TGTGCCAGCAGGTTACAGGGGGCCTCCTACGAGCAGTACTTC; CDR3 protein: CASRLQGASYEQYF
V gene: TRBV18; J gene: TRBJ2-3; D gene: TRBD1; clone size: -; CDR3 DNA: TGTGCCAGCTCAATAGACAGGGGAGGAGGCACAGATACGCAGTATTTT; CDR3 protein: CASSIDRGGGTDTQYF
V gene: TRBV4-3; J gene: TRBJ2-7; D gene: TRBD1; clone size: -; CDR3 DNA: TGCGCCAGCAGCCAAACCGCCGGGACAGGGGGCAACGAGCAGTACTTC; CDR3 protein: CASSQTAGTGGNEQYF
V gene: TRBV5-1; J gene: TRBJ2-7; D gene: -; clone size: few; CDR3 DNA: TGCGCCAGCAGCTTGGACAGGGCCTACGAGCAGTACTTC; CDR3 protein: CASSLDRAYEQYF
V gene: TRBV14; J gene: TRBJ1-4; D gene: -; clone size: few; CDR3 DNA: TGTGCCAGCAGCGCGGGGCAAAACGAAAAACTGTTTTTT; CDR3 protein: CASSAGQNEKLFF
V gene: TRBV7-9; J gene: TRBJ1-5; D gene: TRBD1; clone size: -; CDR3 DNA: TGTGCCAGCAGCCAGGGGGACAATAGGGGTCAGCCCCAGCATTTT; CDR3 protein: CASSQGDNRGQPQHF
V gene: TRBV10-2; J gene: TRBJ1-5; D gene: -; clone size: -; CDR3 DNA: TGCGCCAGCAGTGAGTCCTCGGGGCGGAATCAGCCCCAGCATTTT; CDR3 protein: CASSESSGRNQPQHF
V gene: TRBV9; J gene: TRBJ2-2; D gene: TRBD1; clone size: few; CDR3 DNA: TGTGCCAGCAGCCCCACAGGGGGACCCGGGGAGCTGTTTTTT; CDR3 protein: CASSPTGGPGELFF
V gene: TRBV28; J gene: TRBJ1-2; D gene: -; clone size: -; CDR3 DNA: TGTGCCAGCAGTTTGGAGGCAGGGGCGGGTGGGTATGGCTACACCTTC; CDR3 protein: CASSLEAGAGGYGYTF
V gene: TRBV5-1; J gene: TRBJ2-1; D gene: -; clone size: -; CDR3 DNA: TGCGCCAGCAACCGGGACCCCTCCTACAATGAGCAGTTCTTC; CDR3 protein: CASNRDPSYNEQFF
V gene: TRBV19; J gene: TRBJ2-3; D gene: TRBD1; clone size: few; CDR3 DNA: TGTGCTACAGGGGGACAGGGCACAGATACGCAGTATTTT; CDR3 protein: CATGGQGTDTQYF
V gene: TRBV28; J gene: TRBJ2-1; D gene: TRBD2; clone size: -; CDR3 DNA: TGTGCCAGCACTGCGGGAGAGCCTCGGGAGCAGTTCTTC; CDR3 protein: CASTAGEPREQFF
V gene: TRBV28; J gene: TRBJ1-1; D gene: -; clone size: -; CDR3 DNA: TGTGCCAGCAGCTCTAGTATTACTGAAGCTTTCTTT; CDR3 protein: CASSSSITEAFF
V gene: TRBV6-5; J gene: TRBJ2-7; D gene: TRBD2; clone size: -; CDR3 DNA: TGTGCCAGCAGCGGGGTGGGAGGGCCTTTATCCGAGCAGTACTTC; CDR3 protein: CASSGVGGPLSEQYF
V gene: TRBV24-1; J gene: TRBJ2-2; D gene: TRBD1; clone size: -; CDR3 DNA: TGTGCCACCAGTTGGACAGGGAGAGGCACCGGGGAGCTGTTTTTT; CDR3 protein: CATSWTGRGTGELFF
V gene: TRBV7-2; J gene: TRBJ2-1; D gene: -; clone size: -; CDR3 DNA: TGTGCCAGCAGCTTAGGATCCGGGATGCCCTATGAGCAGTTCTTC; CDR3 protein: CASSLGSGMPYEQFF
V gene: TRBV21-1; J gene: TRBJ1-2; D gene: -; clone size: -; CDR3 DNA: TGTGCCAGCAGCAAATTAAGCGAAGGCTACACCTTC; CDR3 protein: CASSKLSEGYTF
V gene: TRBV28; J gene: TRBJ2-2; D gene: -; clone size: -; CDR3 DNA: TGTGCCAGCGGTAGGAATACCGGGGAGCTGTTTTTT; CDR3 protein: CASGRNTGELFF
V gene: TRBV7-3; J gene: TRBJ1-1; D gene: TRBD1; clone size: -; CDR3 DNA: TGTGCCAGCAGCACCGGGACAGGGTTCTCGATCACTGAAGCTTTCTTT; CDR3 protein: CASSTGTGFSITEAFF
V gene: TRBV5-1; J gene: TRBJ2-2; D gene: -; clone size: -; CDR3 DNA: TGCGCCAGCATGTTGACATTCCCCGGGGAGCTGTTTTTT; CDR3 protein: CASMLTFPGELFF